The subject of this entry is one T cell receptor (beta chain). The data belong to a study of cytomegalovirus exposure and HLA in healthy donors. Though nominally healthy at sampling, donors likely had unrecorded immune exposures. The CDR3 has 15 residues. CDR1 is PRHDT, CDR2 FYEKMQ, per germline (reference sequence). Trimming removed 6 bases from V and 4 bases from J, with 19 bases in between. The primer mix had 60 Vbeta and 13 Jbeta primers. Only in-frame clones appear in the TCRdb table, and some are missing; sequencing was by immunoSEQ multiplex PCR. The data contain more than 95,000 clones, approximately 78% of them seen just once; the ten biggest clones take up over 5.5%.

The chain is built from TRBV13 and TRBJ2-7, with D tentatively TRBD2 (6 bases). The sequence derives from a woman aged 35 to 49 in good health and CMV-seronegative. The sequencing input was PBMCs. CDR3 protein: CASSTAVEGRYEQYF. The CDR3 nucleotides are TGTGCCAGCAGTACCGCGGTGGAGGGCCGGTACGAGCAGTACTTC.